The following is a T cell receptor (beta chain) sequence with its context. Antigen specificity is unknown. This sample is drawn from a study of beta chain features in type 1 diabetes. Study overall: Age, gender and cell yields were alike across patients and healthy donors. Findings and caveats of the study: Within patients, naive, central memory and Treg TCRB repertoires seemed more similar than within healthy donors. Across all four CD4+ subsets, people with type 1 diabetes showed modestly shorter TCRB CDR3s.

CD4+ naive, central memory, regulatory and stem cell-like memory cells were sorted via CD45RO/CCR7/CD25/CD127/CD95/CD27. The CDR3 is 13 residues long. Trimming cost V 6 bases and J 14 bases, with 20 bases left between them. Germline V CDR1 and CDR2: MDHEN, SYDVKM. Every bit of the isolated RNA underwent reverse transcription, so sequencing read expressed TCRB transcripts. Profiled with immunoSEQ multiplex PCR; TCRdb holds only in-frame clones, not every one. The top ten hold around 0.0099% of the sample, which has a few hundred thousand clones, roughly an eighth seen once. The rearrangement links TRBV28 to TRBJ2-1; perhaps TRBD2 as D (7 bases). This clonotype was sampled from a woman aged 18-29 years with type 1 diabetes. The specimen sequenced was naive CD4+ T cells from blood. The CDR3 protein is CASSQGGGRGKFF. The DNA for the CDR3 is TGTGCCAGCAGCCAAGGGGGGGGAAGAGGCAAGTTCTTC.